The 27 T cell receptor beta chains presented below share a single source sample, sequenced in a study of technical replicates of blood from a few donors. Data came from immunoSEQ multiplex PCR; TCRdb stores just in-frame clones and leaves some out. The sample records 65,000 to 90,000 clones, roughly 90% being singletons. Sequences were obtained from T cells isolated from PBMCs. These receptors were collected from a human donor in good health.

V usage is TRBV27 and J usage is TRBJ2-7, with 10 bases lining up with TRBD1. Germline V gene lookup returns CDR1 MNHEY and CDR2 SMNVEV (reference sequence). The junction had 3 bases not matched to a gene; V was cut back by 4 bases and J by 3 bases. This CDR3 is 14 amino acids long. CDR3 nucleotide sequence: TGTGCCAGCAGTTGGACAGGGGGGAACTACGAGCAGTACTTC. It yields the protein CASSWTGGNYEQYF.

V gene TRBV5-1 combines with J gene TRBJ2-7, with 7 bases fitting TRBD2. The CDR3 totals 14 residues. With V trimmed by 5 bases and J by 2 bases, 7 bases remained unmatched. Germline loops: CDR1 SGHRS, CDR2 YFSETQ. The CDR3 here is CASSRTSDTYEQYF. The DNA for the CDR3 is TGCGCCAGCAGTCGCACTAGCGACACCTACGAGCAGTACTTC.

The chain employs TRBV28 and TRBJ1-1, with 11 bases fitting TRBD1. The junction had 9 bases not matched to a gene; V was cut back by 5 bases and J by 1 base. Germline V gene sequence: CDR1 MDHEN, CDR2 SYDVKM. This CDR3 has 17 residues. The CDR3 here is CASSPPLGQGENTEAFF. The CDR3 bases are TGTGCCAGCAGTCCTCCATTGGGACAGGGGGAGAACACTGAAGCTTTCTTT.

The gene calls are TRBV30 and TRBJ1-5, with D perhaps TRBD1 (5 bases). There are 14 residues in the CDR3. CDR1 is GTSNPN, CDR2 SVGIG, per germline (reference sequence). V shed 2 bases and J shed 7 bases, with 15 bases lying between them. As DNA, the CDR3 is TGTGCCTGGAGTTCCAGGGTGCACAGCCAGCCCCAGCATTTT. It is translated as CAWSSRVHSQPQHF.

The gene calls are TRBV15 and TRBJ2-7; 11 positions match TRBD2. Germline trimming cut 3 bases from V and 7 bases from J; bases unmatched to any gene: 2. The CDR3 runs 13 residues. Germline CDR1 reads LNHNV; CDR2 reads YYDKDF (reference sequence). CDR3 nucleotides: TGTGCCACCAGCAGGACTAGCGGGAAAGAGCAGTACTTC. This translates into CATSRTSGKEQYF.

The DNA for the CDR3 is TGCAGCGTTGAAGATGGACAGGGTTACCAAGAGACCCAGTACTTC. This encodes CSVEDGQGYQETQYF. This rearrangement joins TRBV29-1 to TRBJ2-5; 8 nucleotides agree with TRBD1. Trimming removed 0 bases from V and 0 bases from J; junction bases left unmatched: 3. The CDR3 is 15 amino acids. CDR1 and CDR2 (germline): SQVTM, ANQGSEA.

The chain couples TRBV5-6 to TRBJ2-7; 7 bases fit TRBD2. Trimming at V came to 2 bases and at J to 6 bases, leaving 14 bases not matched to a gene. Germline-derived CDR1 and CDR2 are SGHDT and YYEEEE. CDR3 length: 16 amino acids. The CDR3 DNA is TGTGCCAGCAGCTTACGCCGGGACTACGTAGTGGGCGAGCAGTACTTC. This gives the protein CASSLRRDYVVGEQYF.

This clone occurred once. This chain joins TRBV28 and TRBJ1-6; 9 bases are shared with TRBD1. Losses at the gene ends were 9 bases for V and 8 bases for J; bases not matched to a gene: 8. Germline-derived CDR1 and CDR2 are MDHEN and SYDVKM. The CDR3 runs to 14 residues. The CDR3 sequence: CASYPQGAYSPLHF. The CDR3 nucleotides are TGTGCCAGTTACCCACAGGGGGCCTATTCACCCCTCCACTTT.

The rearrangement uses TRBV21-1 and TRBJ2-7; the table names TRBD2, a call not compared with the DNA. TRBV21-1 constitutes a pseudogene. The CDR3 runs 16 residues. CDR3 region: CASRHAAIFLSYEQYF. CDR3 bases: TGTGCCAGCAGACACGCGGCCATATTCCTCTCCTACGAGCAGTACTTC.

CDR3 loop: CASSLELKETQYF. The CDR3 DNA sequence: TGTGCCAGCAGCTTAGAGCTCAAAGAGACCCAGTACTTC. The chain carries TRBV7-9 and TRBJ2-5; no firm D call. Germline V lookup: CDR1 SEHNR, CDR2 FQNEAQ (reference sequence). V lost 1 base to trimming and J lost 3 bases, with 6 bases between them. The CDR3 runs 13 residues.

The rearrangement uses TRBV7-9 and TRBJ2-1, with 14 bases matching TRBD2. Unmatched junction bases numbered 11, after V lost 4 bases and J lost 6 bases. Germline lookup yields CDR1 SEHNR and CDR2 FQNEAQ (reference sequence). The CDR3 extends over 18 amino acids. For the CDR3, the DNA is TGTGCCAGCAGCTCGGGACTAGCGGGAGCTCCGAATCTCAATGAGCAGTTCTTC. Translating it yields CASSSGLAGAPNLNEQFF. The whole variable domain, filled in from reference TRBV7-9 and TRBJ2-1, reads DTGVSQNPRHKITKRGQNVTFRCDPISEHNRLYWYRQTLGQGPEFLTYFQNEAQLEKSRLLSDRFSAERPKGSFSTLEIQRTEQGDSAMYLCASSSGLAGAPNLNEQFFGPGTRLTVL.

V and J are TRBV7-9 and TRBJ1-1, with D maybe TRBD1 (6 bases). The CDR3 runs to 14 residues. In germline, CDR1 is SEHNR, CDR2 FQNEAQ (reference sequence). The ends were cut back, 6 bases at V and 2 bases at J, with 13 bases in the middle. The CDR3 here is CASRFGTSNTEAFF. Here the CDR3 DNA reads TGTGCCAGCAGGTTTGGGACATCCAACACTGAAGCTTTCTTT.

The J gene is TRBJ1-1, the V gene TRBV5-1; TRBD1 agrees at 8 bases. In germline, CDR1 is SGHRS, CDR2 YFSETQ. The CDR3 length is 16 residues. With 4 bases clipped from V and 3 bases from J, the junction kept 11 bases outside the gene matches. For the CDR3, the DNA is TGCGCCAGCAGCGGGACCGGGACAGGCTTAGACACTGAAGCTTTCTTT. Protein sequence: CASSGTGTGLDTEAFF.

V and J are TRBV7-9 and TRBJ1-6, with a tentative D call TRBD1 (5 bases). The CDR3 runs 17 residues. CDR1 SEHNR and CDR2 FQNEAQ come from the germline V gene (reference sequence). The germline V and J ends were trimmed by 1 base and 2 bases, with 12 bases remaining between them. The DNA for the CDR3 is TGTGCCAGCAGCTTAGGGGCCGGCAGGGCCTATAATTCACCCCTCCACTTT. Translated, it gives CASSLGAGRAYNSPLHF.

The V and J genes are TRBV12-5 and TRBJ2-7, with TRBD1 identical over 8 bases. There are 13 residues in the CDR3. V shed 2 bases and J 9 bases; nucleotides not matched to a gene: 6. From germline, CDR1 is LGHNT and CDR2 FRNRAP. CDR3: CASGLTDRGWQYF. The CDR3 nucleotides are TGTGCTAGTGGTTTGACTGACAGGGGATGGCAGTACTTC.

This clone was seen only once. The chain carries TRBV28 and TRBJ1-5; D uncertain. Germline CDR1 reads MDHEN; CDR2 reads SYDVKM. The CDR3 has 17 amino acids. Trimming removed 5 bases at V and 0 bases at J, with 17 bases between. CDR3 in amino acids: CASSPASAGHSNQPQHF. The CDR3 DNA follows: TGTGCCAGCAGTCCAGCTTCAGCGGGTCATAGCAATCAGCCCCAGCATTTT. The full variable domain, in which reference TRBV28 and TRBJ1-5 provide the parts outside the CDR3, is DVKVTQSSRYLVKRTGEKVFLECVQDMDHENMFWYRQDPGLGLRLIYFSYDVKMKEKGDIPEGYSVSREKKERFSLILESASTNQTSMYLCASSPASAGHSNQPQHFGDGTRLSIL.

V gene TRBV6-5 combines with J gene TRBJ1-1, with a possible D match to TRBD1 (5 bases). Germline V CDR1 and CDR2: MNHEY, SVGAGI. V dropped 4 bases and J dropped 1 base, with 10 bases sitting between them. This CDR3 contains 14 residues. The chain's CDR3 is CASSSTGGNTEAFF. As DNA, the CDR3 is TGTGCCAGCAGTTCAACGGGGGGGAACACTGAAGCTTTCTTT.

The chain has TRBV7-2 and TRBJ2-1; tentatively, D is TRBD1 (5 bases). Per the germline V gene, CDR1 is SGHTA and CDR2 is FQGNSA. Between the trimmed V and J ends, which lost 5 bases and 5 bases, there was a span of 16 bases. This CDR3 region has 15 residues. In DNA form, the CDR3 reads TGTGCCAGCAGCATCCAACCAGGGCCAGACAATGAGCAGTTCTTC. Protein sequence: CASSIQPGPDNEQFF.

This chain connects TRBV25-1 to TRBJ2-2; 7 bases match TRBD2. The CDR3 sequence is 13 residues long. V lost 5 bases and J lost 7; bases outside the gene matches: 4. Germline assignment: CDR1 MGHDK and CDR2 SYGVNS. The CDR3 DNA sequence: TGTGCCAGCAGTCCGGGGGGATTCGGGGAGCTGTTTTTT. It encodes CASSPGGFGELFF.

The chain is built from TRBV28 and TRBJ1-5, with TRBD1 matching 10 bases. The CDR3 is 21 residues long. Germline V gene lookup returns CDR1 MDHEN and CDR2 SYDVKM. With V trimmed by 3 bases and J by 0 bases, 17 bases remained unmatched. DNA for the CDR3: TGTGCCAGCAGTTTCCCCGTGTTAAGGGACAGGGGTCCGTATAGCAATCAGCCCCAGCATTTT. This codes for CASSFPVLRDRGPYSNQPQHF.

The rearrangement links TRBV11-3 to TRBJ2-7; TRBD1 aligns across 9 bases. The CDR3 runs 15 residues. In germline, CDR1 is SGHNT, CDR2 YENEEA. After removal of 0 bases from V and 2 bases from J, the junction contained 2 bases not matched to a gene. CDR3 bases: TGTGCCAGCAGCTTAGACGGGACAGGGACCTACGAGCAGTACTTC. It specifies CASSLDGTGTYEQYF.

The CDR3 DNA follows: TGTGCCAGCAGTTTTAGGACTAGCGGATCAGATACGCAGTATTTT. Protein: CASSFRTSGSDTQYF. V gene TRBV28 combines with J gene TRBJ2-3; 10 nucleotides agree with TRBD2. This CDR3 has 15 residues. Germline V gene lookup returns CDR1 MDHEN and CDR2 SYDVKM. Trimming cost V 3 bases and J 4 bases; bases outside gene matches: 4.

This clone showed up just a few times. This chain links TRBV4-2 with TRBJ2-2, with 8 bases identical to TRBD1. CDR1 and CDR2 (germline): LGHNA, YNFKEQ. The CDR3 has 16 amino acids. The J segment lost 7 bases and the V segment lost 3 bases, leaving 10 bases of the junction unmatched. The CDR3 sequence is CASSQPVTGEGGELFF. CDR3 in DNA: TGTGCCAGCAGCCAGCCCGTGACAGGGGAAGGCGGGGAGCTGTTTTTT.

This clone was seen only once. This chain joins TRBV12-5 and TRBJ1-4; 10 nucleotides agree with TRBD1. Germline lookup yields CDR1 LGHNT and CDR2 FRNRAP. The CDR3 is 14 amino acids. The J segment lost 7 bases and the V segment lost 7 bases, leaving 6 bases of the junction unmatched. The CDR3 coding sequence is TGTGCTAGTGAAAACCGGGACAGGGGTGAAAAACTGTTTTTT. Residues: CASENRDRGEKLFF.

The rearrangement joins TRBV7-9 to TRBJ2-5; D possibly corresponds to TRBD1 (6 bases). V was trimmed by 4 bases and J by 2 bases, leaving 11 bases between them. The CDR3 covers 14 residues. Germline V gene sequence: CDR1 SEHNR, CDR2 FQNEAQ (reference sequence). The CDR3 reads CASSSTGLQETQYF. The CDR3 DNA follows: TGTGCCAGCAGCTCAACAGGGTTGCAAGAGACCCAGTACTTC.

The J gene is TRBJ1-2, the V gene TRBV18; 9 bases align to TRBD1. This CDR3 is 19 amino acids long. With 3 bases clipped from V and 4 bases from J, the junction kept 18 bases outside the gene matches. Germline V lookup: CDR1 KGHSH, CDR2 LQKENI. The CDR3 loop is CASSPILFPGQGNIYGYTF. The CDR3 DNA reads as TGTGCCAGCTCACCGATACTCTTCCCGGGACAGGGTAACATCTATGGCTACACCTTC. The full variable domain, with the rest looked up from reference TRBV18 and TRBJ1-2, is NAGVMQNPRHLVRRRGQEARLRCSPMKGHSHVYWYRQLPEEGLKFMVYLQKENIIDESGMPKERFSAEFPKEGPSILRIQQVVRGDSAAYFCASSPILFPGQGNIYGYTFGSGTRLTVV.

This sequence joins TRBV11-3 and TRBJ2-1, with TRBD1 identical over 11 bases. The CDR3 contains 15 residues. The V segment lost 5 bases and the J segment 8 bases; nucleotides outside the gene matches: 8. Germline values: CDR1 SGHNT, CDR2 YENEEA. The CDR3 nucleotides read TGTGCCAGCAGCCCGGGACAGGGGGTTTGGGATGAGCAGTTCTTC. It encodes CASSPGQGVWDEQFF.